Sequencing of this TCR beta chain was carried out in a study of T-cell reconstitution after alpha-beta-depleted transplantation in children (TCRdb year 2016). Study-level background: Using TCR repertoire profiling, the study quantitatively followed how T-cell immune reconstitution unfolded in children after TCRalphabeta/CD19-depleted allogeneic hematopoietic cell transplantation. What the study reported, not specific to this receptor: In some patients, high TCRbeta diversity at day 60 was attributed to recipient T cells and intrathymic progenitors that had survived conditioning. Hyperexpanded clone frequencies declined over subsequent months; after one year, T-cell counts and TCRbeta diversity were mostly attributed to newly produced T cells. Apparently early alphabetaT-cell count recovery about two months after transplant reportedly relied on only several hundred rapidly expanded clones derived from non-depleted graft cells.

Libraries came from PCR. Sequencing instrument: Illumina HiSeq 2500. TCR libraries were prepared with molecular barcoding, using unique molecular identifiers to normalize TCRbeta repertoire quantification. Using fastp at Q25 and MiXCR, TCRdb reprocessed the public reads and kept productive beta chains. A single entry per CDR3 protein holds the most common genes and DNA from its merged rows. The sample includes fewer than 550,000 distinct CDR3 sequences, with about 10% observed a single time. The top ten constitute approximately 2% of the sample. The sample's treatment or condition label is to be understood as: allogeneic hematopoietic cell transplantation with graft depleted of TCRalphabeta T cells and CD19 B cells. The children who served as transplant recipients had been given grafts of TCRalphabeta/CD19-depleted allogeneic hematopoietic cells. This clonotype has just a few counts. Its antigen target is currently unknown. Nothing much larger sits one base from this clone, and base qualities are not available.

The TCR comes from a child aged 2 to 10 with inherited bone marrow failure, due to receive a stem cell transplant. The sample consisted of PBMCs, taken before TCRalphabeta/CD19-depleted stem cell transplant.

The sequenced DNA: TGCGCCAGCAGCCAAGATAGAGCGGGAGCCCCCTCTGGCGAGCAGTACTTC. The encoded protein is CASSQDRAGAPSGEQYF. The rearrangement joined TRBV4-3 to TRBJ2-7; TRBD2 fits 8 bases in the junction. Including the terminal cysteine and phenylalanine, the CDR3 comprises 17 residues. Just CDR3 DNA is preserved here, 51 bases in frame from base 1. Looking up the germline V gene yields CDR1 LGHNA and CDR2 YSLEER. Germline trimming amounts to 0 bases on V and 6 bases on J, with 13 as the count of junction bases outside the gene matches.